This TCR beta chain was sequenced during a study of T cell clonality in common variable immunodeficiency. Points from the study as a whole: CVID subjects had higher TCRbeta clonality than healthy controls, most marked in about a third.

This clone was observed many times. Its antigen is unknown. The CDR3 end lies 3 residues beyond the end of the read and is filled in from the germline J gene. Caucasian heritage predominated among both patients and controls. V lost 2 bases, J lost 2 bases, and 7 bases stayed unmatched. This CDR3 spans 16 amino acids. Germline CDR1 LNHDA, CDR2 SQIVND (reference sequence). The method was immunoSEQ multiplex PCR; TCRdb's version includes in-frame clones alone and lacks a portion of them. The sample presents under 45,000 clones, none singletons. Sequencing was performed on peripheral blood mononuclear cells. V usage is TRBV19 and J usage is TRBJ2-3, with TRBD1 matching over 7 bases. This receptor was taken from a person aged 18-70 years in good health. The CDR3 bases that were read are TGTGCCAGTAGTATACAGGGTACAGGGGCCACAGATACG. Residues: CASSIQGTGATDT. The CDR3, in full, reads CASSIQGTGATDTQYF.